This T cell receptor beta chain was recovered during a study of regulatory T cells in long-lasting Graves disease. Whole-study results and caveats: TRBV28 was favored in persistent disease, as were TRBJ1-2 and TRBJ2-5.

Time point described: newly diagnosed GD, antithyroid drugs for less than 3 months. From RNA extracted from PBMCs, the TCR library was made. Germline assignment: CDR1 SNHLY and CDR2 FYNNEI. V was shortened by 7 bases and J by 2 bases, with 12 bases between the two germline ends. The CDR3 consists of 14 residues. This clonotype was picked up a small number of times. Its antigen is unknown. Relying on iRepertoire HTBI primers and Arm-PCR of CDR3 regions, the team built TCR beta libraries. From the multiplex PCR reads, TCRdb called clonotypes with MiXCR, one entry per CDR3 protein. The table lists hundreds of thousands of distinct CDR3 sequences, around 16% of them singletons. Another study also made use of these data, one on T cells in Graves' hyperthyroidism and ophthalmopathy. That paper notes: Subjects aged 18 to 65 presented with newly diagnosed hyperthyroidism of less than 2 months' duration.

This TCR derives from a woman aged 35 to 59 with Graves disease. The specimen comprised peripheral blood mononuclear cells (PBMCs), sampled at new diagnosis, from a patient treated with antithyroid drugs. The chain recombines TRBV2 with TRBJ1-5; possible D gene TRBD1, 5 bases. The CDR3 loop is CASIGGFGNQPQHF. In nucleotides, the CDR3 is TGTGCCAGCATTGGGGGGTTCGGCAATCAGCCCCAGCATTTT.